Listed below are T cell receptor beta chains from one sample, sequenced in a study of OX40 agonist ivuxolimab in advanced cancers. TCRdb keeps only in-frame clones here, not all; method: immunoSEQ multiplex PCR. Of 15,000 to 20,000 clones in the sample, around 79% were seen once. Sequenced here: CD4+ or CD8+ T cells sorted from blood, sampled in a trial of the OX40 agonist ivuxolimab. These receptors were collected from an adult with an advanced solid tumor such as melanoma, head and neck, liver or kidney cancer. The CDR3 runs from the conserved cysteine through the conserved F or W. D genes are given only for firm matches. A row's size may be missing; if present it is once, few, many or a size class.

J: TRBJ2-1; V: TRBV27; size: .; D: TRBD2; DNA: TGTGCCAGCAGTCGAACTAGCGGGAGTTACAATGAGCAGTTCTTC; CDR3: CASSRTSGSYNEQFF
J: TRBJ2-3; V: TRBV7-9; size: many; D: TRBD2; DNA: TGTGCCAGCAGCTTAAGTGCTAGCGGGGGGGCAGATACGCAGTATTTT; CDR3: CASSLSASGGADTQYF
J: TRBJ2-3; V: TRBV5-4; size: .; D: TRBD2; DNA: TGTGCCAGCAGCTTCCAGGGAGGGTCAGGAGATACGCAGTATTTT; CDR3: CASSFQGGSGDTQYF
J: TRBJ1-4; V: TRBV7-8; size: .; D: .; DNA: TGTGCCAGCAGCTTGACCACCACGAATGAAAAACTGTTTTTT; CDR3: CASSLTTTNEKLFF
J: TRBJ1-2; V: TRBV6-5; size: .; D: .; DNA: TGTGCCAGCAGTTACTCGGCAGGGAGGGACATTCATGGCTACACCTTC; CDR3: CASSYSAGRDIHGYTF
J: TRBJ2-1; V: TRBV19; size: once; D: TRBD2; DNA: TGTGCCAGTAGTAGCGGGACTAGCGAGTACAATGAGCAGTTCTTC; CDR3: CASSSGTSEYNEQFF
J: TRBJ2-7; V: TRBV6-5; size: .; D: .; DNA: TGTGCCAGCAGTTATGGTCCGGGTAGCTCCTACGAGCAGTACTTC; CDR3: CASSYGPGSSYEQYF
J: TRBJ1-1; V: TRBV13; size: .; D: .; DNA: TGTGCCAGCAGCTTAGGGGGGAACCCTGAAGCTTTCTTT; CDR3: CASSLGGNPEAFF
J: TRBJ2-4; V: TRBV19; size: once; D: TRBD2; DNA: TGTGCCAGTAGTATCGGAAAGGGCGGGAGGGCCTCCGTAGACATTCAGTACTTC; CDR3: CASSIGKGGRASVDIQYF
J: TRBJ2-7; V: TRBV4-3; size: medium-sized; D: TRBD2; DNA: TGCGCCAGCAGCCAAGACGGCGGGGGCTCCTACGAGCAGTACTTC; CDR3: CASSQDGGGSYEQYF
J: TRBJ1-1; V: TRBV6-6; size: many; D: .; DNA: TGTGCCAGCAGTGACACAGGGTTGGGGACTGAAGCTTTCTTT; CDR3: CASSDTGLGTEAFF
J: TRBJ1-5; V: TRBV27; size: few; D: .; DNA: TGTGCCAGCAGTTTAGGAGGGGGGGCCAATCAGCCCCAGCATTTT; CDR3: CASSLGGGANQPQHF
J: TRBJ1-2; V: TRBV13; size: .; D: .; DNA: TGTGCCAGCAGCTTATACATGGCAGGGGAGAACTATGGCTACACCTTC; CDR3: CASSLYMAGENYGYTF
J: TRBJ1-4; V: TRBV11-2; size: .; D: .; DNA: TGTGCCAGCAGCTTCGCGGCCCAAAAACTGTTTTTT; CDR3: CASSFAAQKLFF
J: TRBJ1-1; V: TRBV10-2; size: .; D: TRBD1; DNA: TGCGCCAGCATGGGGACAGGGGGCACTGAAGCTTTCTTT; CDR3: CASMGTGGTEAFF
J: TRBJ1-2; V: TRBV5-4; size: .; D: .; DNA: TGTGCCAGCAGCTTCATGGGTTCTAACTATGGCTACACCTTC; CDR3: CASSFMGSNYGYTF
J: TRBJ2-4; V: TRBV5-1; size: .; D: TRBD2; DNA: TGCGCCAGCAGCTTAACTACGGGACTAGCGGGACGGGACATTCAGTACTTC; CDR3: CASSLTTGLAGRDIQYF